This T cell receptor beta chain was found in a study of cytomegalovirus exposure and HLA in healthy donors. PCR involved 60 Vbeta and 13 Jbeta primers. Authors' processing steps: As a later analysis found, there were 80 million or so unique TCR beta chains, of which roughly 11 million were shared. This table comes from immunoSEQ multiplex PCR, and its TCRdb copy is limited to in-frame clones, with some not included. V and J calls and clone size come straight from that table; D and trimming were deduced from the DNA. The sample yields approximately 100,000 clones, approximately 80% seen once. V trimming: 7 bases; J trimming: 1 base; junction bases outside the gene matches: 0. Germline V lookup: CDR1 MDHEN, CDR2 SYDVKM. This CDR3 region has 12 residues. Concerning this clone itself: No antigen is known for it.

Study-wide points: Prior analysis indicated that the majority of TCR beta V segments exhibited productivity approximately 90% or approximately 30% of the time. A further, later analysis showed that HLA-associated TCR beta chains (compared with equally common others) were more clonally expanded.

The sequenced sample was PBMCs. This sequence joins TRBV28 and TRBJ1-1; 7 positions agree with TRBD1. The sequence came from a female donor in good health and CMV-seropositive. This chain's CDR3 is CASNRGNTEAFF. CDR3 sequence (DNA): TGTGCCAGCAACAGGGGGAACACTGAAGCTTTCTTT. The entire variable domain, with the rest obtained from reference TRBV28 and TRBJ1-1, is as follows: DVKVTQSSRYLVKRTGEKVFLECVQDMDHENMFWYRQDPGLGLRLIYFSYDVKMKEKGDIPEGYSVSREKKERFSLILESASTNQTSMYLCASNRGNTEAFFGQGTRLTVV.